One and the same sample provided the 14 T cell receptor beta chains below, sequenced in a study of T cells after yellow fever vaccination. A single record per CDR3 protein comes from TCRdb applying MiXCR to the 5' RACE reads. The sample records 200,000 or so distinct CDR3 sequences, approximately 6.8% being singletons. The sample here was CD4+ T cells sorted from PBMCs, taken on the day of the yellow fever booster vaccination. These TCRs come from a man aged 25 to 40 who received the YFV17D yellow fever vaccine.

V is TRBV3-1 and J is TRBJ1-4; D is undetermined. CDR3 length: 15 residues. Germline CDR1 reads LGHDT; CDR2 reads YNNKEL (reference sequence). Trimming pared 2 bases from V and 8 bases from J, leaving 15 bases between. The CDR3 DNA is TGTGCCAGCAGCCAACGGACCTCCCTTCGGGAAAAACTGTTTTTT. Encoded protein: CASSQRTSLREKLFF.

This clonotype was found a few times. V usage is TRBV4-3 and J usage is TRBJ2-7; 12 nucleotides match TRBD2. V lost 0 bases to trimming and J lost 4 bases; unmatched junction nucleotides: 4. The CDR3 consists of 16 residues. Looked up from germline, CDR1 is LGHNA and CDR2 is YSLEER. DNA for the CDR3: TGCGCCAGCAGCCAAGATCTAGCGGGAGGGCCGTACGAGCAGTACTTC. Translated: CASSQDLAGGPYEQYF.

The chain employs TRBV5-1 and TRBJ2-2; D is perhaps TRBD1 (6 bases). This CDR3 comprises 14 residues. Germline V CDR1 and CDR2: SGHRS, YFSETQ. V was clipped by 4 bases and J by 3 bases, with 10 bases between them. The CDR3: CASSAGQHTGELFF. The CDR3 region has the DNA TGCGCCAGCAGCGCCGGACAGCACACCGGGGAGCTGTTTTTT.

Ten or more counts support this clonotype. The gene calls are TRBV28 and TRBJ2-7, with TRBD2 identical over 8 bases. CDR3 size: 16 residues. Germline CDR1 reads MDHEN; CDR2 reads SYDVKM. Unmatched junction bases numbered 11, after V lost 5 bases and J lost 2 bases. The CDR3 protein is CASSPYLAGGPYEQYF. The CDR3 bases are TGTGCCAGCAGTCCCTACTTGGCGGGAGGCCCCTACGAGCAGTACTTC.

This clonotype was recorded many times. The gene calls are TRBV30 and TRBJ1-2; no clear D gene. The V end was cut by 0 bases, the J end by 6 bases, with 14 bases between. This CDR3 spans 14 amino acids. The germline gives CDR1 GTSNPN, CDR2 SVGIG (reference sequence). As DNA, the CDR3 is TGTGCCTGGAGTGTAATTTCGGAAACCCATGGCTACACCTTC. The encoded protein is CAWSVISETHGYTF.

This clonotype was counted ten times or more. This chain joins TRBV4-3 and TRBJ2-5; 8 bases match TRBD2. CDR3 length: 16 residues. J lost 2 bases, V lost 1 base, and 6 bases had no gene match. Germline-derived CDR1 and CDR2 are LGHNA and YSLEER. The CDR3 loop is CASSQATTSGQETQYF. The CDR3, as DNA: TGCGCCAGCAGCCAAGCTACAACTAGCGGTCAAGAGACCCAGTACTTC.

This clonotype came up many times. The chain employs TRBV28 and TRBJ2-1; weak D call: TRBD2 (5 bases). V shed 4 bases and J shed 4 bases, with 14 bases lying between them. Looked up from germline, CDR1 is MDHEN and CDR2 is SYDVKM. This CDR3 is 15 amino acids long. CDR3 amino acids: CASSSPPTGYNEQFF. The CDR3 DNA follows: TGTGCCAGCAGTTCCCCTCCGACGGGATACAATGAGCAGTTCTTC.

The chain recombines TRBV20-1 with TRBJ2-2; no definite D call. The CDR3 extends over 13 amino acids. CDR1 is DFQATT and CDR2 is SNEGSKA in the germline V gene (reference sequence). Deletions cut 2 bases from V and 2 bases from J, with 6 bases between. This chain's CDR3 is CSARMANTGELFF. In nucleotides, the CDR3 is TGCAGTGCTAGAATGGCCAACACCGGGGAGCTGTTTTTT.

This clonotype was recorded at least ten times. CDR3 coding DNA: TGTGCCAGCAGCCCGGGGAATAGCAATCAGCCCCAGCATTTT. It specifies CASSPGNSNQPQHF. This chain uses TRBV18 with TRBJ1-5; D not resolved. The CDR3 loop spans 14 amino acids. V dropped 8 bases and J dropped 0 bases, with 11 bases sitting between them. CDR1 and CDR2 (germline): KGHSH, LQKENI. The variable domain in full, completed from reference TRBV18 and TRBJ1-5, reads NAGVMQNPRHLVRRRGQEARLRCSPMKGHSHVYWYRQLPEEGLKFMVYLQKENIIDESGMPKERFSAEFPKEGPSILRIQQVVRGDSAAYFCASSPGNSNQPQHFGDGTRLSIL.

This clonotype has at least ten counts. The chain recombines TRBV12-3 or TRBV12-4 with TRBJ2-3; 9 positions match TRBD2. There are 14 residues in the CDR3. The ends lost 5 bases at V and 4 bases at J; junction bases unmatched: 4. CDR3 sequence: CASSLLAGPDTQYF. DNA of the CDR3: TGTGCCAGCAGTCTCCTAGCGGGACCAGATACGCAGTATTTT.

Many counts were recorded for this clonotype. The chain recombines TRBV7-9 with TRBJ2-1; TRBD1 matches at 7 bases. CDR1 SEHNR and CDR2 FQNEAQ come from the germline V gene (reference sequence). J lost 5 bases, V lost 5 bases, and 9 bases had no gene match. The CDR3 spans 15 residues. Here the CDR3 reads CASSKFPQGNNEQFF. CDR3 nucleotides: TGTGCCAGCAGCAAGTTTCCACAGGGGAACAATGAGCAGTTCTTC. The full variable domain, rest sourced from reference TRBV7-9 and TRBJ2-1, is DTGVSQNPRHKITKRGQNVTFRCDPISEHNRLYWYRQTLGQGPEFLTYFQNEAQLEKSRLLSDRFSAERPKGSFSTLEIQRTEQGDSAMYLCASSKFPQGNNEQFFGPGTRLTVL.

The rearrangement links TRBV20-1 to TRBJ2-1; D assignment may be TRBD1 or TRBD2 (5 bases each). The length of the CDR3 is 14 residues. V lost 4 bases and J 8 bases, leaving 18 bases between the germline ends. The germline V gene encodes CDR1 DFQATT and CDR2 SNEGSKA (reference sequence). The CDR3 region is CSATAPGPSYEQFF. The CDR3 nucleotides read TGCAGTGCTACCGCCCCGGGACCGTCTTATGAGCAGTTCTTC.

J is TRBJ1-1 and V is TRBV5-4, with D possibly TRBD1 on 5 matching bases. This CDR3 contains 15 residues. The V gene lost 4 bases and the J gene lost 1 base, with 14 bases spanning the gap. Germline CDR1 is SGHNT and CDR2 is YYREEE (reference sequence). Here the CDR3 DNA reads TGTGCCAGCAGCAACGAACAGGTACCGAACACTGAAGCTTTCTTT. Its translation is CASSNEQVPNTEAFF.

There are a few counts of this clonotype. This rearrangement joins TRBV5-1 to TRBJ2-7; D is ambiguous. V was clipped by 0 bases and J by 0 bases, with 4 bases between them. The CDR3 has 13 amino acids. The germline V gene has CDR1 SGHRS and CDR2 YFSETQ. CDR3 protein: CASSLGHSYEQYF. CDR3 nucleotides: TGCGCCAGCAGCTTGGGGCACTCCTACGAGCAGTACTTC.